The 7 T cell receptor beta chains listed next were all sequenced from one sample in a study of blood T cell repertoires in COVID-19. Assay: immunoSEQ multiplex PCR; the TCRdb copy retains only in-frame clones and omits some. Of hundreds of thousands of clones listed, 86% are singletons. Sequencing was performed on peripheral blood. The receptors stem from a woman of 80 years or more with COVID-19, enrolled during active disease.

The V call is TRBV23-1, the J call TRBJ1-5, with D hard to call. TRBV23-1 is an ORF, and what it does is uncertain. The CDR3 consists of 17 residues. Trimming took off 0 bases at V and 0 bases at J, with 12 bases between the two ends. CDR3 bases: TGCGCCAGCAGTCAATCCGTACCTACCCTTAGCAATCAGCCCCAGCATTTT. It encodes CASSQSVPTLSNQPQHF.

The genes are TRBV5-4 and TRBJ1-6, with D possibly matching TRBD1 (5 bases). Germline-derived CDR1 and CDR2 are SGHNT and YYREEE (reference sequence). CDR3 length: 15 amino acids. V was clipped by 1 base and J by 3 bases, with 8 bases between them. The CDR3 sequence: CASSLLTDYNSPLHF. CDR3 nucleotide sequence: TGTGCCAGCAGCTTGCTGACAGACTATAATTCACCCCTCCACTTT.

The CDR3 here is CASSPGQGRNQPQHF. The CDR3 DNA follows: TGCGCCAGCAGCCCTGGACAGGGCAGAAATCAGCCCCAGCATTTT. This chain links TRBV5-1 with TRBJ1-5; 8 bases align to TRBD1. The ends lost 4 bases at V and 4 bases at J; junction bases unmatched: 7. CDR3 length: 15 residues. Germline V gene lookup returns CDR1 SGHRS and CDR2 YFSETQ.

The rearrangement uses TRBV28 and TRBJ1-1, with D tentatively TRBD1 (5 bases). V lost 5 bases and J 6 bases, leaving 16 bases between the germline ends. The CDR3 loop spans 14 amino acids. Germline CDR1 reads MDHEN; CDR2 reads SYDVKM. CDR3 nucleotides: TGTGCCAGCAGTGGACACAACCCGCGTGCTGAAGCTTTCTTT. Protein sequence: CASSGHNPRAEAFF.

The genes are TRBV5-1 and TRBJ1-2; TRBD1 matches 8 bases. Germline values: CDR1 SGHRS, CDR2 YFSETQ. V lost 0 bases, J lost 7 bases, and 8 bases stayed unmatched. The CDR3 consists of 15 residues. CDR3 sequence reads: CASSLATQGASGYTF. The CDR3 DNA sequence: TGCGCCAGCAGCTTGGCCACGCAGGGGGCTAGTGGCTACACCTTC.

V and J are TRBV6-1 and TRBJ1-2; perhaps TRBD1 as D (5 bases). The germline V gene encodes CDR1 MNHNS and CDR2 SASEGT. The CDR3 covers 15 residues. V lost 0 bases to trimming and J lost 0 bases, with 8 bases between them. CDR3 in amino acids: CASSEARAANYGYTF. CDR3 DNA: TGTGCCAGCAGTGAAGCCAGGGCAGCTAACTATGGCTACACCTTC.

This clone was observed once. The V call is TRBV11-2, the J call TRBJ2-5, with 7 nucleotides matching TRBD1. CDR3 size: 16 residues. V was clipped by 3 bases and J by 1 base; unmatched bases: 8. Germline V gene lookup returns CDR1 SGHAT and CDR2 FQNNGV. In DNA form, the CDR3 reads TGTGCCAGCAGCTTTAGGGACAGAAGACCCCAAGAGACCCAGTACTTC. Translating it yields CASSFRDRRPQETQYF.